Shown below are 12 T cell receptor beta chains from a single sample sequenced in a study of cytomegalovirus exposure and HLA in healthy donors. In the PCR, 60 Vbeta and 13 Jbeta primers were used. TCRdb's copy holds only in-frame clones and misses some; the assay was immunoSEQ multiplex PCR. Of 200,000 or so clones in the sample, 78% were seen once. The sequencing input was PBMCs. The source is a male donor in good health and CMV-seronegative.

On this clone itself: Other DNA sequences within the sample encode an identical CDR3. The gene calls are TRBV19 and TRBJ1-2; D gene ambiguous. V was trimmed by 3 bases and J by 4 bases, leaving 9 bases between them. Germline V CDR1 and CDR2: LNHDA, SQIVND (reference sequence). The CDR3 spans 13 residues. The CDR3 DNA is TGTGCCAGTAGTATTGGGCAGCTCTATGGCTACACCTTC. This sequence encodes CASSIGQLYGYTF.

The chain recombines TRBV28 with TRBJ1-2; TRBD1 is a possible D gene (6 bases). Germline V gene sequence: CDR1 MDHEN, CDR2 SYDVKM. With 7 bases removed from V and 6 bases from J, the gap between germline ends came to 15 bases. This CDR3 spans 13 amino acids. This CDR3 is CASISGTWDGYTF. The DNA of the CDR3 is TGTGCCAGCATCTCGGGGACATGGGATGGCTACACCTTC.

The gene calls are TRBV28 and TRBJ2-5; 8 bases map to TRBD1. The trim removed 6 bases at V and 3 bases at J, leaving 6 bases unmatched. This CDR3 contains 14 residues. Germline CDR1 reads MDHEN; CDR2 reads SYDVKM. The CDR3 coding sequence is TGTGCCAGCAGCTCGACAGGGGCTGAAGAGACCCAGTACTTC. This encodes CASSSTGAEETQYF. The whole variable domain, remainder taken from reference TRBV28 and TRBJ2-5, is DVKVTQSSRYLVKRTGEKVFLECVQDMDHENMFWYRQDPGLGLRLIYFSYDVKMKEKGDIPEGYSVSREKKERFSLILESASTNQTSMYLCASSSTGAEETQYFGPGTRLLVL.

The chain is built from TRBV19 and TRBJ2-7; 7 bases map to TRBD1. Germline V CDR1 and CDR2: LNHDA, SQIVND (reference sequence). The V gene end was trimmed by 6 bases and the J gene end by 0 bases; junction bases not matched to a gene: 8. The CDR3 runs to 15 residues. CDR3 bases: TGTGCCAGTAGGCATACAGGGGCTACCTCCTACGAGCAGTACTTC. This encodes CASRHTGATSYEQYF.

The rearrangement joins TRBV2 to TRBJ2-7, with 7 bases matching TRBD1. The CDR3 has 14 residues. V was pared by 7 bases and J by 7 bases, with 13 bases of the junction left unmatched. Germline assignment: CDR1 SNHLY and CDR2 FYNNEI. CDR3 region: CASTGQEPTREQYF. CDR3 in DNA: TGTGCCAGCACTGGACAGGAACCTACGAGGGAGCAGTACTTC.

V gene TRBV4-1 combines with J gene TRBJ2-5; tentative D call: TRBD2 (6 bases). The CDR3 extends over 14 amino acids. CDR1 and CDR2 (germline): MGHRA, YSYEKL. Trimming removed 3 bases at V and 2 bases at J, with 10 bases between. CDR3 in DNA: TGCGCCAGCAGCCAGGGAGGATCTCAAGAGACCCAGTACTTC. It specifies CASSQGGSQETQYF.

The V call is TRBV5-6, the J call TRBJ2-1; no firm D call. The CDR3 spans 11 residues. Per the germline V gene, CDR1 is SGHDT and CDR2 is YYEEEE. Trimming removed 0 bases from V and 9 bases from J, with 4 bases in between. DNA of the CDR3: TGTGCCAGCAGCTTGGGCAGTGAGCAGTTCTTC. It specifies CASSLGSEQFF.

The gene calls are TRBV11-2 and TRBJ2-7; the D gene is possibly TRBD1 (5 bases). Trimming left V 0 bases short and J 4 bases short, with 19 bases between. The germline V gene encodes CDR1 SGHAT and CDR2 FQNNGV. The CDR3 is 17 amino acids. The CDR3 sequence is CASSLESRQGSYYEQYF. CDR3 nucleotide sequence: TGTGCCAGCAGCTTAGAATCTCGGCAGGGTTCATATTACGAGCAGTACTTC.

The chain joins TRBV29-1 to TRBJ2-5; D not resolved. V lost 8 bases, J lost 2 bases, and 15 bases lay in between. The V gene's germline CDR1 is SQVTM and CDR2 ANQGSEA. The length of the CDR3 is 13 residues. CDR3 sequence reads: CSIQQRDQETQYF. The CDR3 region has the DNA TGCAGCATCCAACAGAGAGATCAAGAGACCCAGTACTTC.

The chain carries TRBV15 and TRBJ2-7; 9 bases are shared with TRBD2. The germline V gene has CDR1 LNHNV and CDR2 YYDKDF (reference sequence). Trimming cost V 0 bases and J 7 bases; bases outside gene matches: 13. The CDR3 sequence is 17 residues long. The CDR3 sequence is CATSRDSLAGHLGEQYF. The CDR3 nucleotides are TGTGCCACCAGCAGAGATAGTCTAGCGGGACACCTCGGGGAGCAGTACTTC.

CDR3 amino acids: CALGTASYNEQFF. In DNA, the CDR3 is TGCGCACTAGGAACAGCGTCCTACAATGAGCAGTTCTTC. The chain carries TRBV29-1 and TRBJ2-1; possibly TRBD2 for D (5 bases). The V gene's germline CDR1 is SQVTM and CDR2 ANQGSEA. CDR3 length: 13 amino acids.

V is TRBV4-1 and J is TRBJ2-2; TRBD2 agrees at 9 bases. Per the germline V gene, CDR1 is MGHRA and CDR2 is YSYEKL. The CDR3 is made up of 18 amino acids. With 0 bases clipped from V and 7 bases from J, the junction kept 12 bases outside the gene matches. The CDR3 region is CASSQDRAREGLGGELFF. The CDR3 DNA sequence: TGCGCCAGCAGCCAAGATCGGGCGCGGGAGGGCCTCGGCGGGGAGCTGTTTTTT.